This T cell receptor beta chain is from a study of regulatory T cells. The PCR used 52 TRBV and 13 TRBJ primers. The table came from immunoSEQ multiplex PCR; TCRdb's copy has only in-frame clones and leaves some out. The profile shows approximately 9,300 clones, over 75% of them singletons. Autoimmunity was present in every CD3G-deficient patient, worse in two. Patients, 2 to 39 years old, had expanded memory T-cell proportions. This TCR came from a person aged 18 to 30 with CD3G deficiency. Source material: CD8+ T cells sorted from blood.

Written as DNA, the CDR3 is TGTGCCAGCAGCTCCGATCCTTACTACGAGCAGTACTTC. Translated, it gives CASSSDPYYEQYF. V gene TRBV7-9 combines with J gene TRBJ2-7; the D is unclear. V dropped 4 bases and J dropped 3 bases, with 10 bases sitting between them. The length of the CDR3 is 13 residues. Germline CDR1 and CDR2: SEHNR and FQNEAQ (reference sequence).